The next 7 T cell receptor beta chains were all read from a single sample in a study of blood T cell repertoires in COVID-19. Data came from immunoSEQ multiplex PCR; TCRdb stores just in-frame clones and leaves some out. The profile shows tens of thousands of clones, approximately 80% of them singletons. The material sequenced was peripheral blood. These receptors originate from a man aged 45-65 years with active or convalescent COVID-19.

This chain uses TRBV5-4 with TRBJ1-2, with 7 bases matching TRBD1. This CDR3 comprises 14 residues. V gave up 3 bases and J gave up 4 bases; unmatched junction bases: 6. The germline V gene has CDR1 SGHNT and CDR2 YYREEE (reference sequence). This chain's CDR3 is CASSSTGAGYGYTF. The CDR3 coding sequence is TGTGCCAGCAGCTCTACAGGGGCGGGCTATGGCTACACCTTC.

This chain links TRBV19 with TRBJ1-1; TRBD1 might be the D (5 bases). The germline V gene encodes CDR1 LNHDA and CDR2 SQIVND (reference sequence). This CDR3 is 15 amino acids long. V shed 5 bases and J shed 1 base, with 14 bases lying between them. The CDR3 sequence is CASSFTGLTNTEAFF. CDR3 in DNA: TGTGCCAGTAGTTTCACGGGACTTACGAACACTGAAGCTTTCTTT.

This clone was seen more than once but under ten times. The gene calls are TRBV7-9 and TRBJ1-4; possibly TRBD1 for D (6 bases). The germline V gene encodes CDR1 SEHNR and CDR2 FQNEAQ (reference sequence). The CDR3 length is 14 residues. Trimming stripped 2 bases from V and 6 bases from J, with 10 bases between. The chain's CDR3 is CASSLLRTDEKLFF. Here the CDR3 DNA reads TGTGCCAGCAGCTTACTTCGGACAGATGAAAAACTGTTTTTT.

The chain employs TRBV19 and TRBJ2-3; 8 nucleotides align to TRBD1. V gave up 4 bases and J gave up 3 bases; unmatched junction bases: 9. Germline V gene lookup returns CDR1 LNHDA and CDR2 SQIVND (reference sequence). The CDR3 is 16 amino acids. CDR3 amino acids: CASSTPRTGLTDTQYF. The DNA for the CDR3 is TGTGCCAGTAGTACACCACGGACAGGGCTAACAGATACGCAGTATTTT. The complete variable domain, with remaining parts taken from reference TRBV19 and TRBJ2-3, reads DGGITQSPKYLFRKEGQNVTLSCEQNLNHDAMYWYRQDPGQGLRLIYYSQIVNDFQKGDIAEGYSVSREKKESFPLTVTSAQKNPTAFYLCASSTPRTGLTDTQYFGPGTRLTVL.

The chain has TRBV5-4 and TRBJ1-4; possible D gene TRBD1, 6 bases. There are 15 residues in the CDR3. V was pared by 3 bases and J by 4 bases, with 13 bases between. Germline CDR1 is SGHNT and CDR2 is YYREEE (reference sequence). In nucleotides, the CDR3 is TGTGCCAGCAGCTCCCTAGACAGGAGTAATGAAAAACTGTTTTTT. This encodes CASSSLDRSNEKLFF.

The chain carries TRBV27 and TRBJ1-2; unclear D gene. The CDR3 has 13 residues. Trimming took 3 bases from V and 1 from J, leaving 6 bases between them. Germline loops: CDR1 MNHEY, CDR2 SMNVEV (reference sequence). The CDR3 DNA reads as TGTGCCAGCAGTTTGTACGGTAACTATGGCTACACCTTC. This codes for CASSLYGNYGYTF.

This clone was seen a handful of times. V and J are TRBV9 and TRBJ2-5, with 7 bases lining up with TRBD2. After removal of 0 bases from V and 3 bases from J, the junction contained 2 bases not matched to a gene. CDR3 length: 14 amino acids. Germline V gives CDR1 SGDLS, CDR2 YYNGEE. The CDR3 coding sequence is TGTGCCAGCAGCGTAGGTCTAGCGGAAGAGACCCAGTACTTC. Translated, it gives CASSVGLAEETQYF.